The rows below give T cell receptor beta chains drawn from one sample of a study of T cell responses to AZD1222 COVID-19 vaccine. Produced via immunoSEQ multiplex PCR; TCRdb's table is partial and in-frame only. The sample records roughly 130,000 clones, around 90% being singletons. Here the sequenced sample was peripheral blood, taken on day 0 of AZD1222 vaccination. Receptors were obtained from an adult in good health. Both conserved end residues are trimmed from each CDR3.

v_call | cdr3_aa
TRBV7-9 | AIKTSGTSYEQY
TRBV9 | ASSVSSYSYNEQF
TRBV2 | ASSEDYAKAEQF
TRBV19 | ASSLTGGPLDEQY
TRBV7-2 | ASSLWTSSNEQF
TRBV9 | ASSAGEGRPTSTDTQY
TRBV5-1 | ASSLGQGDLHEQF
TRBV5-1 | ASSLTDYEQY
TRBV7-3 | ASSPGLAGANEQF
TRBV27 | ASSATGYNQPQH
TRBV3-1/TRBV3-2 | ASSLGPYGYT
TRBV5-1 | ASSLQETQY
TRBV6-2/TRBV6-3 | ASSYSRTGSSKAF
TRBV19 | ASSAGTGYEKLF
TRBV7-9 | ASSFGGMGANEKLF
TRBV21-1 | ASSTFRDREGIGELF
TRBV25-1 | ASSEVLGQNEKLF